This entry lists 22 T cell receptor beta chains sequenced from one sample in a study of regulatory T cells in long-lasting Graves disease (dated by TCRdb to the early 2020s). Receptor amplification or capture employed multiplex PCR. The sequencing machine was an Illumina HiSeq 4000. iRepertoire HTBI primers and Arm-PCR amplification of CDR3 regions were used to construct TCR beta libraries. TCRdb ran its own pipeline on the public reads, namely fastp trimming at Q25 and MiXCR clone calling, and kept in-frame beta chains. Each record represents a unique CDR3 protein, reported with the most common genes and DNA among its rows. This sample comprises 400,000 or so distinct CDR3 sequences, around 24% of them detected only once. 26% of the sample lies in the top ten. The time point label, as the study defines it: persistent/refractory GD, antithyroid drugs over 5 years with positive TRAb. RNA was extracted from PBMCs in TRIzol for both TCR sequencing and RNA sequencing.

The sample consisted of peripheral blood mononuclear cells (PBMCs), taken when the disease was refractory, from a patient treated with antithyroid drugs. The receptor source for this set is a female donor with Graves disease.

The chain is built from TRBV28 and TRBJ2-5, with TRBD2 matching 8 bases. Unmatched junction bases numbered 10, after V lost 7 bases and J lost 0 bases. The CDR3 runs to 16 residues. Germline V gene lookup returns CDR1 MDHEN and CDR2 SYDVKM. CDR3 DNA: TGTGCCAGCATCTCCGGGGGAGCGGGGGACCAAGAGACCCAGTACTTC. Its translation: CASISGGAGDQETQYF.

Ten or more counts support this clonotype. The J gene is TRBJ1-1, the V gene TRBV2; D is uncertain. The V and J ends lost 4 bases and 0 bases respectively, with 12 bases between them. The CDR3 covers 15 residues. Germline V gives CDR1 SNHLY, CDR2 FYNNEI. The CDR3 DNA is TGTGCCAGCAGTGCTTCAGAGATCATGAACACTGAAGCTTTCTTT. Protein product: CASSASEIMNTEAFF. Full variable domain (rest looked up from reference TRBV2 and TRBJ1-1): EPEVTQTPSHQVTQMGQEVILRCVPISNHLYFYWYRQILGQKVEFLVSFYNNEISEKSEIFDDQFSVERPDGSNFTLKIRSTKLEDSAMYFCASSASEIMNTEAFFGQGTRLTVV.

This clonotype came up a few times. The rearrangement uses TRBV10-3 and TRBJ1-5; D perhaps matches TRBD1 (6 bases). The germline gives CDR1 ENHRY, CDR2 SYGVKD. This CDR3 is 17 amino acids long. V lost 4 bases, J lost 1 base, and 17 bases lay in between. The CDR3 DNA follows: TGTGCCATCAGTGTCGACCCCACAGGGCTCAGCAATCAGCCCCAGCATTTT. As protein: CAISVDPTGLSNQPQHF.

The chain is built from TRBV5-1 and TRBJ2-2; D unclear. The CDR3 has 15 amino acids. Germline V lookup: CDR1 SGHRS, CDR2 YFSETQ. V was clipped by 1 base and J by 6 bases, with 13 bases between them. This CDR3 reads CASSLLGREAGELFF. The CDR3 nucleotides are TGCGCCAGCAGCTTGCTCGGGCGTGAAGCCGGGGAGCTGTTTTTT.

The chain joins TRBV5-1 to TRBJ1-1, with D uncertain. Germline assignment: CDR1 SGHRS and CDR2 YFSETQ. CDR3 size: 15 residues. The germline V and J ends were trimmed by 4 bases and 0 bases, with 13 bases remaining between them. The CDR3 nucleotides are TGCGCCAGCAGCCGGCAGGAGGGCGTGAACACTGAAGCTTTCTTT. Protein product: CASSRQEGVNTEAFF.

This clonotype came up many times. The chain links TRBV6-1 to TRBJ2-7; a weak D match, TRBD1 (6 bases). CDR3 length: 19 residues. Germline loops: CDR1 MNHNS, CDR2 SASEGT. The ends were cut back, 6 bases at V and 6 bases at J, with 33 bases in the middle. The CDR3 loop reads CASRVLRDTYTPGTSEQYF. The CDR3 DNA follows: TGTGCCAGCAGGGTCCTCCGGGACACATACACCCCCGGAACTTCCGAGCAGTACTTC.

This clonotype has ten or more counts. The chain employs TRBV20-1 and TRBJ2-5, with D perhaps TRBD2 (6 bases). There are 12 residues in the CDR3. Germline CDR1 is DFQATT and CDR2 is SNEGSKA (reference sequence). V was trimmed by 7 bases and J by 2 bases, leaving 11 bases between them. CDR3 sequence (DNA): TGCAGTGGACTAGTAGGACAAGAGACCCAGTACTTC. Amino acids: CSGLVGQETQYF.

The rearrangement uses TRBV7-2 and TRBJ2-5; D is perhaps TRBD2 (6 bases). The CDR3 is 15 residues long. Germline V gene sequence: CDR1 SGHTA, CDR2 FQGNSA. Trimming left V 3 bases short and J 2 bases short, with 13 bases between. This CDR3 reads CASSLEVAAQETQYF. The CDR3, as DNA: TGTGCCAGCAGCTTGGAGGTAGCGGCTCAAGAGACCCAGTACTTC.

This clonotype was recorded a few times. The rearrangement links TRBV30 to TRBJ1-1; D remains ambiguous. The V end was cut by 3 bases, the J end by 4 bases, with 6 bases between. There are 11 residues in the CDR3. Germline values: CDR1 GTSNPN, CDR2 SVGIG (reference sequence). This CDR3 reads CAWRRSTEAFF. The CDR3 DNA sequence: TGTGCCTGGAGGCGAAGCACTGAAGCTTTCTTT.

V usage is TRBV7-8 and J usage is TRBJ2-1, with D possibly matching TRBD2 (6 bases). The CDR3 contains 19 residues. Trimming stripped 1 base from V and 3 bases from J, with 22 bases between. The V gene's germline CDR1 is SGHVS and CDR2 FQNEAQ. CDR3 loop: CASSLGRLAVLTFYNEQFF. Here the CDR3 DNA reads TGTGCCAGCAGCTTAGGAAGGTTAGCGGTGCTCACTTTCTACAATGAGCAGTTCTTC.

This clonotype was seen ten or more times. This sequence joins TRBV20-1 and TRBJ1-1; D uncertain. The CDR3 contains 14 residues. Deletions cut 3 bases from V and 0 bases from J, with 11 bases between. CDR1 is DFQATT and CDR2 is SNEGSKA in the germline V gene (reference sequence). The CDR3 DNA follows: TGCAGTGCTAGTGGTAGACCGTTGAACACTGAAGCTTTCTTT. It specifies CSASGRPLNTEAFF.

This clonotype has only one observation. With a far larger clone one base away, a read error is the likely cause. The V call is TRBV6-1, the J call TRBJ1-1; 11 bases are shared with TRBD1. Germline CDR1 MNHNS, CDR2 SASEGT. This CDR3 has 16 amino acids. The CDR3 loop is CASSPDRGRVNTEASF. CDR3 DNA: TGTGCCAGCAGTCCGGACAGGGGGCGGGTGAACACTGAAGCTTCCTTT.

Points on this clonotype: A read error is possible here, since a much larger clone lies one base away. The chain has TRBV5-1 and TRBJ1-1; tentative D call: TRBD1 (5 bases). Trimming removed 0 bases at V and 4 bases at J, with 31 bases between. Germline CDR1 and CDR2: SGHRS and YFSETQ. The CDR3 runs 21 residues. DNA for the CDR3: TGCGCCAGCAGCTTGGCGCAGTGGCCACGGCTAGCAACGGGACGATTCACTGAAGCTTTCTTT. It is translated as CASSLAQWPRLATGRFTEAFF.

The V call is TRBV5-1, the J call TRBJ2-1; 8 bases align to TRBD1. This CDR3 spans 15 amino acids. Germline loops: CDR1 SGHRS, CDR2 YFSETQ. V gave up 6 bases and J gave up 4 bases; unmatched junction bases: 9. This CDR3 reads CASTMDRVPYNEQFF. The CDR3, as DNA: TGCGCCAGCACAATGGACAGGGTCCCTTACAATGAGCAGTTCTTC.

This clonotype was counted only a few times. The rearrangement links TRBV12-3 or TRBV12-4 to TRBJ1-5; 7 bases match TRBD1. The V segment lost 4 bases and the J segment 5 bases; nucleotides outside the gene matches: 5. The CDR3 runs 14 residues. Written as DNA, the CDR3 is TGTGCCAGCAGTTCCGACAGGGAATATCAGCCCCAGCATTTT. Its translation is CASSSDREYQPQHF.

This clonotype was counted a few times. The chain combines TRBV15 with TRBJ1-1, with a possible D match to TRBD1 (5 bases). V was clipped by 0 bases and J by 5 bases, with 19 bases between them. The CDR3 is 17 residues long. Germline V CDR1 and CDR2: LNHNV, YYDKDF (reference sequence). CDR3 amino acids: CATSRDPGGGGWTEAFF. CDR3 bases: TGTGCCACCAGCAGAGACCCCGGGGGGGGAGGATGGACTGAAGCTTTCTTT.

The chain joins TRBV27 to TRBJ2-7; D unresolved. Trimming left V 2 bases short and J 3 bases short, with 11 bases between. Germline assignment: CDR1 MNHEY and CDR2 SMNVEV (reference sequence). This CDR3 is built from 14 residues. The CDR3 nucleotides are TGTGCCAGCAGTTTACAGGAAAGCGTCTACGAGCAGTACTTC. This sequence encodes CASSLQESVYEQYF.

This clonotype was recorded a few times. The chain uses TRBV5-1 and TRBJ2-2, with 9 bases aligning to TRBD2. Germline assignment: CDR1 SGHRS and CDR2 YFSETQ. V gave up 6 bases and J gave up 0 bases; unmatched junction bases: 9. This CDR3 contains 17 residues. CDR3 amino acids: CASKSGTSWTNTGELFF. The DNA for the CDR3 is TGCGCCAGCAAGTCCGGGACTAGCTGGACGAACACCGGGGAGCTGTTTTTT.

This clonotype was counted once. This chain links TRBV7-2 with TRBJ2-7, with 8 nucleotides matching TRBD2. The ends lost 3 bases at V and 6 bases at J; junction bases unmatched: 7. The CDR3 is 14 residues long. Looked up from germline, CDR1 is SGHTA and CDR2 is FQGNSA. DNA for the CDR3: TGTGCCAGCAGCTTGGGGACTAGAGGAGGCGAGCAGTACTTC. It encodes CASSLGTRGGEQYF.

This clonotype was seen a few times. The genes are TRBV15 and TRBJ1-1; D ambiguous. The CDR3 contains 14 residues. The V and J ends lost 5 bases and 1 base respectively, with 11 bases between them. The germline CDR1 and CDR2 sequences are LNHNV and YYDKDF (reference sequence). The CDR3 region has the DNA TGTGCCACCAGCTTACAAGACGGGAACACTGAAGCTTTCTTT. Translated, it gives CATSLQDGNTEAFF.

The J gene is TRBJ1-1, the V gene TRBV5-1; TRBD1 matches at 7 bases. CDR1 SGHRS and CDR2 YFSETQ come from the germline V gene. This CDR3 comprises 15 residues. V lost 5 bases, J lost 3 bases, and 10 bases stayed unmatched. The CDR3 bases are TGCGCCAGCAGGGCGTGGACAGGTATCCACACTGAAGCTTTCTTT. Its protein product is CASRAWTGIHTEAFF.

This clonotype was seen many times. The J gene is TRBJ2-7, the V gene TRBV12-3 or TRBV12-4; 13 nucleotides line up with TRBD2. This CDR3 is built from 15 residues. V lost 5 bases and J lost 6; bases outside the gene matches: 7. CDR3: CASSKTSGRASEQYF. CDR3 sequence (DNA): TGTGCCAGCAGTAAAACTAGCGGGAGGGCCTCCGAGCAGTACTTC.